This TCR beta chain comes out of a study of cytomegalovirus exposure and HLA in healthy donors. Overall study: For the approximately 400 genotyped donors, about 79% fell within the Caucasian-associated ancestry cluster. Whole-study findings and limits: Prior analysis indicated that the majority of TCR beta V segments exhibited productivity approximately 90% or approximately 30% of the time. A few chains linked to CMV were shown in vitro to be specific for CMV antigens. TCR beta chains numbering about 160 were designated cytomegalovirus-associated.

About this clone: Its specificity is not known.

In the PCR, 60 Vbeta and 13 Jbeta primers were used. TCRdb's table, derived via immunoSEQ multiplex PCR, lists solely in-frame clones and lacks some. The sample lists about 89,000 clones, roughly 85% occurring once. CDR3 length: 12 residues. Trimming removed 7 bases at V and 0 bases at J, with 6 bases between. Germline loops: CDR1 GTSNPN, CDR2 SVGIG (reference sequence). The V call is TRBV30, the J call TRBJ1-4, with D hard to call. Sequencing was done on a sample of PBMCs. The origin of this receptor is a man between 35 and 55 years old in good health and CMV-seropositive. CDR3: CASFATNEKLFF. The CDR3 nucleotides read TGTGCCTCGTTTGCAACTAATGAAAAACTGTTTTTT.